These 15 T cell receptor beta chains were sequenced from one sample in a study of response to subunit inactivated influenza vaccine. TCRdb used MiXCR to reprocess the RT-PCR reads, holding one entry per CDR3 protein. The table shows 700,000 to 800,000 distinct CDR3 sequences, with around a sixth occurring only once. Here the sequenced sample was PBMCs from blood, taken roughly 5 days after vaccination. The receptor set was obtained from a man in his fifties or sixties who received an inactivated influenza vaccine.

The chain recombines TRBV6-2 or TRBV6-3 with TRBJ2-7; 8 nucleotides line up with TRBD1. The germline gives CDR1 MNHEY, CDR2 SVGEGT. The CDR3 loop spans 17 amino acids. V lost 6 bases, J lost 9 bases, and 22 bases stayed unmatched. The CDR3 protein is CASSSLPRTGRRAGQYF. CDR3 sequence (DNA): TGTGCCAGCAGCAGCCTGCCGAGGACAGGGCGAAGGGCGGGGCAGTACTTC.

This clonotype has a count of ten or more. V usage is TRBV28 and J usage is TRBJ2-7, with D possibly being TRBD2 (7 bases). The CDR3 extends over 15 amino acids. The germline V and J ends were trimmed by 2 bases and 4 bases, with 15 bases remaining between them. The V gene's germline CDR1 is MDHEN and CDR2 SYDVKM. The CDR3 DNA follows: TGTGCCAGCAGTTTACCCGACGGGGGGCGATACGAGCAGTACTTC. This sequence encodes CASSLPDGGRYEQYF. The variable domain in full, with the rest retrieved from reference TRBV28 and TRBJ2-7, is DVKVTQSSRYLVKRTGEKVFLECVQDMDHENMFWYRQDPGLGLRLIYFSYDVKMKEKGDIPEGYSVSREKKERFSLILESASTNQTSMYLCASSLPDGGRYEQYFGPGTRLTVT.

This clonotype was seen only a few times. The chain couples TRBV11-1 to TRBJ2-6; weak D call: TRBD1 (5 bases). The germline gives CDR1 SGHAT, CDR2 FQDESV (reference sequence). This CDR3 has 19 residues. V gave up 4 bases and J gave up 2 bases, with 21 bases separating them. CDR3 in amino acids: CASSSSVLQGSTGANVLTF. For the CDR3, the DNA is TGTGCCAGCAGCTCGAGTGTACTGCAGGGATCCACTGGGGCCAACGTCCTGACTTTC.

The rearrangement uses TRBV20-1 and TRBJ2-7; tentative D call: TRBD1 (5 bases). In germline, CDR1 is DFQATT, CDR2 SNEGSKA (reference sequence). The CDR3 spans 13 residues. V was clipped by 4 bases and J by 3 bases, with 13 bases between them. The CDR3 loop reads CSATLGALYEQYF. CDR3 nucleotide sequence: TGCAGTGCTACTCTAGGGGCCCTCTACGAGCAGTACTTC.

The rearrangement joins TRBV29-1 to TRBJ2-1; D not resolved. Germline-derived CDR1 and CDR2 are SQVTM and ANQGSEA. The V end was cut by 4 bases, the J end by 3 bases, with 13 bases between. CDR3 length: 14 amino acids. CDR3 sequence reads: CSVATDPNYNEQFF. CDR3 nucleotide sequence: TGCAGCGTTGCAACAGACCCAAACTACAATGAGCAGTTCTTC.

The gene calls are TRBV28 and TRBJ2-7; 9 bases line up with TRBD1. From germline, CDR1 is MDHEN and CDR2 SYDVKM. The CDR3 loop spans 14 amino acids. With V trimmed by 4 bases and J by 5 bases, 6 bases remained unmatched. CDR3 sequence: CASSSPGQGHEQYF. In nucleotides, the CDR3 is TGTGCCAGCAGTTCGCCGGGACAGGGACACGAGCAGTACTTC.

This clonotype showed up many times. The CDR3 sequence: CASSTLDEQYF. The CDR3 nucleotides read TGCGCCAGCAGTACCCTTGACGAGCAGTACTTC. V is TRBV5-1 and J is TRBJ2-7; D gene uncertain. This CDR3 is built from 11 residues. V dropped 5 bases and J dropped 5 bases, with 8 bases sitting between them. Germline assignment: CDR1 SGHRS and CDR2 YFSETQ.

The table lists this clonotype with many counts. The V gene is TRBV5-1, the J gene TRBJ2-7; maybe TRBD1 (7 bases). The V and J ends lost 4 bases and 2 bases respectively, with 10 bases between them. This CDR3 contains 13 residues. Germline CDR1 and CDR2: SGHRS and YFSETQ. CDR3 sequence (DNA): TGCGCCAGCAGCGCGGGACAGCCCTACGAGCAGTACTTC. Translating it yields CASSAGQPYEQYF.

The chain employs TRBV6-6 and TRBJ2-4; a possible D gene is TRBD1 (5 bases). Germline V gene lookup returns CDR1 MNHNY and CDR2 SVGAGI (reference sequence). The V and J ends lost 5 bases and 3 bases respectively, with 8 bases between them. The CDR3 has 13 amino acids. For the CDR3, the DNA is TGTGCCAGCAGTGGTAGGGGCAAAAACATTCAGTACTTC. Protein product: CASSGRGKNIQYF.

This clonotype has only a few counts. Here the CDR3 reads CASSLLRGRANTGELFF. As DNA, the CDR3 is TGTGCCAGCAGCTTACTCCGGGGCAGGGCGAACACCGGGGAGCTGTTTTTT. This chain connects TRBV7-3 to TRBJ2-2; D might be TRBD1 or TRBD2, each matching 5 bases. V was pared by 2 bases and J by 0 bases, with 13 bases between. This CDR3 has 17 amino acids. Germline assignment: CDR1 SGHTA and CDR2 FQGTGA.

This clonotype was counted a few times. The rearrangement uses TRBV4-3 and TRBJ2-7, with 14 bases lining up with TRBD2. The V segment lost 4 bases and the J segment 3 bases; nucleotides outside the gene matches: 8. Germline CDR1 and CDR2: LGHNA and YSLEER. The CDR3 is 17 residues long. The CDR3 DNA follows: TGCGCCAGCAGCCCTCATACCGGGACTAGCGGGAGCTACGAGCAGTACTTC. It codes for CASSPHTGTSGSYEQYF.

V and J are TRBV2 and TRBJ2-1, with D uncertain. V shed 5 bases and J shed 0 bases, with 11 bases lying between them. The V gene's germline CDR1 is SNHLY and CDR2 FYNNEI. The CDR3 is 15 amino acids. The CDR3 here is CASSYQTRSYNEQFF. As DNA, the CDR3 is TGTGCCAGCAGTTACCAGACACGCTCCTACAATGAGCAGTTCTTC.

In its sample, this clonotype was seen a few times. The chain combines TRBV7-9 with TRBJ2-3; D may be TRBD1 (6 bases). CDR1 and CDR2 from the germline V gene are SEHNR and FQNEAQ (reference sequence). The CDR3 runs to 15 residues. V lost 4 bases to trimming and J lost 2 bases, with 13 bases between them. In nucleotides, the CDR3 is TGTGCCAGCAGCTCTACAGGGTCCAACACAGATACGCAGTATTTT. It encodes CASSSTGSNTDTQYF.

The chain carries TRBV7-9 and TRBJ2-6; the D is unclear. The CDR3 loop spans 14 amino acids. Germline V gene lookup returns CDR1 SEHNR and CDR2 FQNEAQ (reference sequence). Trimming pared 6 bases from V and 1 base from J, leaving 7 bases between. CDR3 loop: CASSRKSGANVLTF. In DNA, the CDR3 is TGTGCCAGCAGTCGTAAATCTGGGGCCAACGTCCTGACTTTC.

The CDR3 loop is CASNPGQGYYGYTF. In DNA form, the CDR3 reads TGTGCCAGCAATCCGGGACAGGGGTACTATGGCTACACCTTC. This chain uses TRBV6-1 with TRBJ1-2; 10 bases are shared with TRBD1. Germline CDR1 and CDR2: MNHNS and SASEGT. This CDR3 contains 14 residues. J lost 3 bases, V lost 7 bases, and 5 bases had no gene match.